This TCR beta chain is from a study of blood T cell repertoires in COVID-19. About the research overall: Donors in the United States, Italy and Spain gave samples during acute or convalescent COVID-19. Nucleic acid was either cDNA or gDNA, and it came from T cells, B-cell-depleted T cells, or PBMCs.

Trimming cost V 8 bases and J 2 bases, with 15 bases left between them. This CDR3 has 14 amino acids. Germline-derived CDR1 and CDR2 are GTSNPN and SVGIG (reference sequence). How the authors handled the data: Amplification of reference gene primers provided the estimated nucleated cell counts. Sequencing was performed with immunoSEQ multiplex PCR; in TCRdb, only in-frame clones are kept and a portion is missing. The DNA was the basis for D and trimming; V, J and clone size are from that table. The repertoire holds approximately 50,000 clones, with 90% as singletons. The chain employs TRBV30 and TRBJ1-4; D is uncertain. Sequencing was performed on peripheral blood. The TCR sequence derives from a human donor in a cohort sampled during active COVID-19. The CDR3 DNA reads TGTGCCCGAGGACCCGGAGGGACTAATGAAAAACTGTTTTTT. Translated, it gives CARGPGGTNEKLFF.